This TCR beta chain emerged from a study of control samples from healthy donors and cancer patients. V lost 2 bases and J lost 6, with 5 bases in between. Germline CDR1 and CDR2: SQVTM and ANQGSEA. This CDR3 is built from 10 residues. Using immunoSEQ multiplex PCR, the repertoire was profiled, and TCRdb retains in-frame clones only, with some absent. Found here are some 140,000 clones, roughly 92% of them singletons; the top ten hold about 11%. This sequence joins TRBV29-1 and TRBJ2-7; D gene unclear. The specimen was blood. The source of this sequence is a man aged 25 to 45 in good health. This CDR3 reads CSVEPPEQYF. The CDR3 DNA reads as TGCAGCGTTGAACCTCCCGAGCAGTACTTC.